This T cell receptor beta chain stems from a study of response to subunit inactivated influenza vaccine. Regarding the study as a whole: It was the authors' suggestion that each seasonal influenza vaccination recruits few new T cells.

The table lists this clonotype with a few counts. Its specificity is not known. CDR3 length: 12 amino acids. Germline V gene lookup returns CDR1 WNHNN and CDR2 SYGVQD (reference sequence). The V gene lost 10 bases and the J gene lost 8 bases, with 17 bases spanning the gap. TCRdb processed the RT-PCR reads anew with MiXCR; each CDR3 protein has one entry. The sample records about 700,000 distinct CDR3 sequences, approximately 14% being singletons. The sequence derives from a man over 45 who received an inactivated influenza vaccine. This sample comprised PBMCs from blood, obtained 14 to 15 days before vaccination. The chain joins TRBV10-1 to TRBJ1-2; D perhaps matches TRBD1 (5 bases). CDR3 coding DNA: TGCGCCACCCTCCCCAGGGATCGGGGCTACACCTTC. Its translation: CATLPRDRGYTF.